This T cell receptor beta chain was captured by sequencing in a study of blood T cell repertoires in COVID-19. Study context: PBMCs, B-cell-depleted T cells, or T cells provided the cDNA or gDNA that made up the material.

The CDR3 runs 17 residues. The germline gives CDR1 SQVTM, CDR2 ANQGSEA. Trimming took off 0 bases at V and 4 bases at J, with 22 bases between the two ends. Profiled with immunoSEQ multiplex PCR; TCRdb holds only in-frame clones, not every one. The table shows nearly 95,000 clones, with more than 75% occurring only once. Sequencing input: peripheral blood. The origin of this receptor is a woman older than 75 with acute or convalescent COVID-19. The V gene is TRBV29-1, the J gene TRBJ2-7, with D possibly TRBD2 on 6 matching bases. The CDR3 coding sequence is TGCAGCGTTGAAGACCTACCGGAGGGCGGAGGTGTTTACGAGCAGTACTTC. Its protein product is CSVEDLPEGGGVYEQYF.